The 23 T cell receptor beta chains below come from one sample, sequenced in a study of blood T cells in healthy people across ages. A second PCR of 7 to 11 cycles used a sample-barcoded 5' primer and a J-beta primer mix. TCRdb re-called the 5' RACE reads with MiXCR, one entry per CDR3 protein. The data contain some 860,000 distinct CDR3 sequences, 56% of them singletons. The sample comprised blood. These receptors came from a man aged 40-49 years in good health.

The V call is TRBV20-1, the J call TRBJ2-7; TRBD1 matches at 7 bases. The trim removed 0 bases at V and 0 bases at J, leaving 11 bases unmatched. Looked up from germline, CDR1 is DFQATT and CDR2 is SNEGSKA (reference sequence). This CDR3 is 17 amino acids long. The CDR3 bases are TGCAGTGCTAGAGAAATACTGACAGGGACGAACTCCTACGAGCAGTACTTC. Translating gives CSAREILTGTNSYEQYF.

The chain has TRBV6-4 and TRBJ2-1; maybe TRBD1 (6 bases). Germline lookup yields CDR1 MRHNA and CDR2 SNTAGT. The CDR3 loop spans 15 amino acids. The ends were cut back, 3 bases at V and 0 bases at J, with 9 bases in the middle. The DNA for the CDR3 is TGTGCCAGCAGTGAAACAGGGAGCTCCTACAATGAGCAGTTCTTC. Its translation is CASSETGSSYNEQFF.

This clonotype has only a few counts. V gene TRBV4-1 combines with J gene TRBJ2-7, with 9 bases identical to TRBD1. The ends lost 2 bases at V and 4 bases at J; junction bases unmatched: 6. The length of the CDR3 is 15 residues. The germline V gene encodes CDR1 MGHRA and CDR2 YSYEKL. This CDR3 reads CASSQMGQGVYEQYF. The CDR3 bases are TGCGCCAGCAGCCAAATGGGACAGGGAGTTTACGAGCAGTACTTC.

The V call is TRBV2, the J call TRBJ2-7; D possibly corresponds to TRBD1 (6 bases). The V and J ends lost 4 bases and 8 bases respectively, with 12 bases between them. The CDR3 runs 12 residues. In germline, CDR1 is SNHLY, CDR2 FYNNEI. The CDR3 region is CASSGDTTKQYF. The CDR3 nucleotides are TGTGCCAGCAGTGGGGACACAACGAAGCAGTACTTC.

This clonotype has only one observation. The chain employs TRBV14 and TRBJ1-2; D gene ambiguous. CDR3 length equals 15 residues. Germline V gene data show CDR1 as SGHDN and CDR2 as FVKESK. The germline V and J ends were trimmed by 0 bases and 4 bases, with 12 bases remaining between them. The CDR3 loop is CASSQDPAAPYGYTF. CDR3 DNA: TGTGCCAGCAGCCAAGATCCGGCGGCACCCTATGGCTACACCTTC.

The chain is built from TRBV12-3 or TRBV12-4 and TRBJ2-6; no definite D call. V shed 10 bases and J shed 7 bases, with 17 bases lying between them. The CDR3 runs 14 residues. The CDR3 spells CANALSGEANVLTF. Here the CDR3 DNA reads TGTGCCAACGCCCTCTCAGGTGAAGCCAACGTCCTGACTTTC.

The chain uses TRBV29-1 and TRBJ1-1, with a tentative D call TRBD1 (5 bases). V lost 8 bases and J lost 4, with 20 bases in between. The CDR3 sequence is 14 residues long. Germline lookup yields CDR1 SQVTM and CDR2 ANQGSEA. CDR3 sequence: CSCTGSTKGTEAFF. The CDR3 region has the DNA TGCAGCTGTACAGGTTCCACTAAAGGCACTGAAGCTTTCTTT.

This clonotype was detected only a few times. The chain employs TRBV3-1 and TRBJ2-7; TRBD2 might be the D (5 bases). CDR1 and CDR2 (germline): LGHDT, YNNKEL (reference sequence). The CDR3 has 13 residues. V was cut by 4 bases and J by 4 bases, with 11 bases left in between. The CDR3 DNA reads TGTGCCAGCAGCCGAGGACTGAAGTACGAGCAGTACTTC. Protein product: CASSRGLKYEQYF.

This clonotype was seen repeatedly, ten times or more. The V call is TRBV28, the J call TRBJ2-7, with a weak D call TRBD1 (6 bases). V shed 3 bases and J shed 7 bases, with 28 bases lying between them. The germline gives CDR1 MDHEN, CDR2 SYDVKM. The CDR3 is made up of 18 amino acids. The CDR3 spells CASSFPRTRTASHTEQYF. The DNA of the CDR3 is TGTGCCAGCAGTTTTCCGAGGACTCGGACAGCCTCTCATACAGAGCAGTACTTC.

The table lists this clonotype with a few counts. The rearrangement links TRBV27 to TRBJ1-2; the match to TRBD1 covers 9 bases. V dropped 6 bases and J dropped 0; count of bases not matched to a gene: 17. Germline CDR1 is MNHEY and CDR2 is SMNVEV (reference sequence). The CDR3 has 19 residues. CDR3 nucleotide sequence: TGTGCCAGCAGAGCCCTTTCCCTGACAGGGGGGGTAGCTAACTATGGCTACACCTTC. Its protein product is CASRALSLTGGVANYGYTF.

The chain is built from TRBV6-1 and TRBJ1-5; D unclear. The ends were cut back, 4 bases at V and 7 bases at J, with 17 bases in the middle. Germline values: CDR1 MNHNS, CDR2 SASEGT. This CDR3 region has 15 residues. The CDR3 DNA sequence: TGTGCCAGCAGTGGCCTCAACGGGATGCGGCAGCCCCAGCATTTT. This translates into CASSGLNGMRQPQHF.

The V gene is TRBV2, the J gene TRBJ2-7; D might be TRBD1 (5 bases). Germline V gene lookup returns CDR1 SNHLY and CDR2 FYNNEI. CDR3 length equals 14 residues. The V end was cut by 4 bases, the J end by 6 bases, with 16 bases between. CDR3 in DNA: TGTGCCAGCAGTGTGATTTCGGCCAGGGCCGAGCAGTACTTC. It specifies CASSVISARAEQYF.

The gene calls are TRBV6-2 or TRBV6-3 and TRBJ1-1; tentative D call: TRBD1 (5 bases). V gave up 6 bases and J gave up 4 bases, with 15 bases separating them. The CDR3 loop spans 14 amino acids. The germline V gene has CDR1 MNHEY and CDR2 SVGEGT. The CDR3 coding sequence is TGTGCCAGCAGCCAGGAGGGGACCATCACTGAAGCTTTCTTT. Residues: CASSQEGTITEAFF.

There are a few counts of this clonotype. This chain joins TRBV12-3 or TRBV12-4 and TRBJ1-2; 7 bases agree with TRBD1. V lost 5 bases and J lost 4; bases outside the gene matches: 4. The CDR3 totals 13 residues. The CDR3 protein is CASSDRASYGYTF. The DNA of the CDR3 is TGTGCCAGCAGTGACAGGGCTAGCTATGGCTACACCTTC.

This clonotype was counted ten times or more. The gene calls are TRBV6-6 and TRBJ2-3; TRBD1 might be the D (5 bases). Trimming shortened V by 1 base and J by 6 bases, and 11 bases separated the two germline ends. Germline V gene lookup returns CDR1 MNHNY and CDR2 SVGAGI (reference sequence). The CDR3 length is 14 residues. CDR3 residues: CASSYLQAFDTQYF. CDR3 DNA: TGTGCCAGCAGTTACTTACAGGCCTTCGATACGCAGTATTTT.

The V call is TRBV12-3 or TRBV12-4, the J call TRBJ2-6; TRBD1 matches 7 bases. The V and J ends lost 5 bases and 4 bases, in that order; junction bases with no gene match: 11. CDR3 size: 17 residues. The CDR3 loop reads CASSPPLDRVGANVLTF. The CDR3 nucleotides are TGTGCCAGCAGTCCACCCCTTGACAGGGTGGGGGCCAACGTCCTGACTTTC.

V and J are TRBV5-6 and TRBJ1-2; D unclear. CDR3 length equals 13 residues. Germline CDR1 reads SGHDT; CDR2 reads YYEEEE. V was clipped by 4 bases and J by 8 bases, with 15 bases between them. The CDR3 DNA is TGTGCCAGCAGCCCGGTTGGAGATTGCGGCTACACCTTC. Amino acids: CASSPVGDCGYTF.

The chain carries TRBV20-1 and TRBJ2-1, with 13 bases lining up with TRBD2. V lost 0 bases and J lost 8; bases outside the gene matches: 7. This CDR3 is built from 16 residues. Per the germline V gene, CDR1 is DFQATT and CDR2 is SNEGSKA (reference sequence). Written as DNA, the CDR3 is TGCAGTGCTAGAGATCCACTAGCGGGGGGGCTTGATGAGCAGTTCTTC. Encoded protein: CSARDPLAGGLDEQFF.

This clonotype was observed a handful of times. V is TRBV4-3 and J is TRBJ1-2; possibly TRBD1 for D (6 bases). Trimming stripped 4 bases from V and 0 bases from J, with 21 bases between. From germline, CDR1 is LGHNA and CDR2 YSLEER. CDR3 size: 18 residues. DNA of the CDR3: TGCGCCAGCAGCCCGTCAACGACAGGCCAGTCAACTAACTATGGCTACACCTTC. Its translation is CASSPSTTGQSTNYGYTF.

J is TRBJ2-3 and V is TRBV5-1, with TRBD2 matching over 9 bases. V lost 1 base and J lost 3; bases outside the gene matches: 12. From germline, CDR1 is SGHRS and CDR2 YFSETQ. The CDR3 is made up of 18 amino acids. CDR3 sequence: CASSLSNLAGSRTDTQYF. The DNA for the CDR3 is TGCGCCAGCAGCTTGTCGAATCTAGCGGGGAGTAGAACAGATACGCAGTATTTT. Combining the CDR3 with reference TRBV5-1 and TRBJ2-3 gives the whole variable domain KAGVTQTPRYLIKTRGQQVTLSCSPISGHRSVSWYQQTPGQGLQFLFEYFSETQRNKGNFPGRFSGRQFSNSRSEMNVSTLELGDSALYLCASSLSNLAGSRTDTQYFGPGTRLTVL.

The J gene is TRBJ2-3, the V gene TRBV9; 10 nucleotides agree with TRBD2. The CDR3 covers 16 residues. Germline assignment: CDR1 SGDLS and CDR2 YYNGEE. J gave up 0 bases and V 3 bases, and 4 bases lay outside the gene matches. The DNA for the CDR3 is TGTGCCAGCAGCGCCGGACTAGCGGATAGCACAGATACGCAGTATTTT. Its translation: CASSAGLADSTDTQYF.

This clonotype has a handful of counts. The rearrangement joins TRBV5-1 to TRBJ2-3, with TRBD1 identical over 9 bases. Unmatched junction bases numbered 7, after V lost 4 bases and J lost 4 bases. Germline V lookup: CDR1 SGHRS, CDR2 YFSETQ. The CDR3 contains 15 residues. CDR3 loop: CASSQTGGTPDTQYF. Written as DNA, the CDR3 is TGCGCCAGCAGCCAAACAGGGGGCACCCCAGATACGCAGTATTTT.

The chain combines TRBV7-2 with TRBJ1-2; 10 bases match TRBD1. CDR3 size: 16 residues. Germline V gene data show CDR1 as SGHTA and CDR2 as FQGNSA. The trim removed 7 bases at V and 8 bases at J, leaving 16 bases unmatched. CDR3 sequence: CASTKTGGEPLRGYTF. CDR3 coding DNA: TGTGCCAGCACCAAGACAGGGGGCGAGCCCCTTAGAGGCTACACCTTC.